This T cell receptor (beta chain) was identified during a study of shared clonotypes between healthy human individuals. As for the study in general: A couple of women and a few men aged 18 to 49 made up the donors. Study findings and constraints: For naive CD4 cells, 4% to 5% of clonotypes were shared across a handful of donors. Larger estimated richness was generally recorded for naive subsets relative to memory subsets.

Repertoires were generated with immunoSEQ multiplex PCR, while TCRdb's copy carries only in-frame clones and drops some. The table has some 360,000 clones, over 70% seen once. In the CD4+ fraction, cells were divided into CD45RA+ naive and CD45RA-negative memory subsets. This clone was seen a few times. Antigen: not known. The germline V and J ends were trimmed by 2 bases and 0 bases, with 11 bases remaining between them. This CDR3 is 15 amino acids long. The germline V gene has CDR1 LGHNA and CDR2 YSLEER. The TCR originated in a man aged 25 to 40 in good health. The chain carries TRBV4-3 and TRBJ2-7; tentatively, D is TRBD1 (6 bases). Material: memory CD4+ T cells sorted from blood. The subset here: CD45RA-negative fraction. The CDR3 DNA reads TGCGCCAGCAGCCAATTCCCAGGGGACTCCTACGAGCAGTACTTC. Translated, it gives CASSQFPGDSYEQYF.